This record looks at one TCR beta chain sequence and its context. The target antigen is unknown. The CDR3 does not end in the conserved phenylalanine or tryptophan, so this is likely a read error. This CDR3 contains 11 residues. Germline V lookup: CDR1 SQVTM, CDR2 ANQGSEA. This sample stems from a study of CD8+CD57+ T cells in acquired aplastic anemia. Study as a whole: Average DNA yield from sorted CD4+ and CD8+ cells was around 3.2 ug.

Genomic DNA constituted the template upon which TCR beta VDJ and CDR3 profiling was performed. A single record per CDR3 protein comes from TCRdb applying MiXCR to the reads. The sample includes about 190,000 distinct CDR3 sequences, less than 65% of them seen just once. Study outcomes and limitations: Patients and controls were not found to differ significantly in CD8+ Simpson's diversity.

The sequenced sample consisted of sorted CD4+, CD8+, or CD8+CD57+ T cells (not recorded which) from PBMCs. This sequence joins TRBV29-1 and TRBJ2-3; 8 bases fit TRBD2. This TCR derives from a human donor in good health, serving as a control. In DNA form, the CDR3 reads TGTAGCGTAGAACCTAGCGGGACGCAGTATCTT. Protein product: CSVEPSGTQYL.